The 20 T cell receptor beta chains reported below all come from one sample, sequenced in a study of CXCR3-negative and CXCR3-positive naive CD8 T cells (dated by TCRdb to between 2018 and 2020). TCRdb lists the instrument as NextSeq 550. The Human TCR Profiling Kit (MiLaboratory) was used to prepare UMI-labeled 5' RACE TRB cDNA libraries. Following TCRdb reprocessing, every CDR3 protein sequence forms one entry, and DNA is not provided. For this sample, the table gives nearly 90,000 distinct CDR3 sequences. The biggest ten clones account for 0.8% to 0.85% of the sample. Overall study results and their limits: TRB CDR3s from CXCR3-positive naive cells showed higher hydrophobicity (lower Kidera factor 4), lower energy, and higher strength and volume indices than CXCR3-negative naive cells.

Their specific antigens are unknown. Sequencing used naive CXCR3+ CD8+ T cells from blood. The sample's cell subset or site, from its label and the paper: CD45RO-CCR7+CD27+CD95- naive CD8+ T cells expressing CXCR3 (TNR3+). The receptors shown here come from a human donor in good health. Some clones in this sample may be carry-over from other donors' samples.

The V call is TRBV28, the J call TRBJ1-2; TCRdb selects TRBD1, and the lack of DNA leaves this call unchecked. CDR1 MDHEN and CDR2 SYDVKM come from the germline V gene. This CDR3 is 17 amino acids long. This CDR3 reads CASSLLQGALKDYGYTF.

The rearrangement joins TRBV12-3 or TRBV12-4 to TRBJ2-5. CDR3 size: 11 residues. CDR3: CASSNSETQYF.

The chain couples TRBV28 to TRBJ2-2; the TRBD1 assignment by TCRdb is unverifiable without DNA. Germline loops: CDR1 MDHEN, CDR2 SYDVKM. The length of the CDR3 is 15 residues. The CDR3 loop is CASSPRQGEGGELFF. Full variable domain (remainder filled in from reference TRBV28 and TRBJ2-2): DVKVTQSSRYLVKRTGEKVFLECVQDMDHENMFWYRQDPGLGLRLIYFSYDVKMKEKGDIPEGYSVSREKKERFSLILESASTNQTSMYLCASSPRQGEGGELFFGEGSRLTVL.

The chain joins TRBV30 to TRBJ2-1; the D call from TCRdb, TRBD1, cannot be confirmed without DNA. The CDR3 runs to 11 residues. CDR1 is GTSNPN, CDR2 SVGIG, per germline (reference sequence). The CDR3 is CAWPTGNVQFF. Combining the CDR3 with reference TRBV30 and TRBJ2-1 gives the whole variable domain SQTIHQWPATLVQPVGSPLSLECTVEGTSNPNLYWYRQAAGRGLQLLFYSVGIGQISSEVPQNLSASRPQDRQFILSSKKLLLSDSGFYLCAWPTGNVQFFGPGTRLTVL.

V usage is TRBV28 and J usage is TRBJ1-1; TCRdb proposes TRBD1, but this gene call is untestable without DNA. The CDR3 is 17 amino acids. Germline V CDR1 and CDR2: MDHEN, SYDVKM. CDR3 protein: CATTLDRVQPGDTEAFF.

This rearrangement joins TRBV2 to TRBJ2-5; TCRdb's D call, TRBD2, is unchecked because there is no DNA. This CDR3 contains 19 residues. The V gene's germline CDR1 is SNHLY and CDR2 FYNNEI. The CDR3 region is CASSEKEDPGLAPEETQYF.

V gene TRBV12-3 or TRBV12-4 combines with J gene TRBJ2-4; the TRBD1 assignment by TCRdb is unverifiable without DNA. The CDR3 loop spans 14 amino acids. The CDR3 here is CASSLATGVDIQYF.

The J gene is TRBJ1-1, the V gene TRBV28. In germline, CDR1 is MDHEN, CDR2 SYDVKM. The CDR3 sequence is 14 residues long. The CDR3 is CASSFIGSPTEAFF.

The J gene is TRBJ2-7, the V gene TRBV27; TCRdb's D gene call, TRBD2, goes unchecked for lack of DNA. This CDR3 contains 16 residues. CDR1 MNHEY and CDR2 SMNVEV come from the germline V gene (reference sequence). The CDR3 sequence is CASSLEGLSGGREQYF.

The chain employs TRBV7-2 and TRBJ2-3. This CDR3 contains 13 residues. Per germline, CDR1 SGHTA and CDR2 FQGNSA. This CDR3 reads CASSSDLLDTQYF.

The V and J genes are TRBV25-1 and TRBJ1-6. The CDR3 runs to 12 residues. From germline, CDR1 is MGHDK and CDR2 SYGVNS. The CDR3 sequence: CASSEGNSPLHF.

The V and J genes are TRBV3-1 and TRBJ1-6; TCRdb gives TRBD1 as the D gene, but with no DNA this cannot be confirmed. This CDR3 is 15 amino acids long. Germline V gene sequence: CDR1 LGHDT, CDR2 YNNKEL (reference sequence). CDR3 loop: CASSQDRQGIAPLHF.

The chain uses TRBV19 and TRBJ2-2; TCRdb gives TRBD1 as the D gene, but with no DNA this cannot be confirmed. CDR1 and CDR2 (germline): LNHDA, SQIVND (reference sequence). CDR3 length: 14 residues. The CDR3 region is CASAGTPNTGELFF. Complete variable domain (other parts from reference TRBV19 and TRBJ2-2): DGGITQSPKYLFRKEGQNVTLSCEQNLNHDAMYWYRQDPGQGLRLIYYSQIVNDFQKGDIAEGYSVSREKKESFPLTVTSAQKNPTAFYLCASAGTPNTGELFFGEGSRLTVL.

This chain uses TRBV3-1 with TRBJ2-2. The CDR3 length is 14 residues. Germline V gene sequence: CDR1 LGHDT, CDR2 YNNKEL (reference sequence). The CDR3 reads CASSQDWTPGELFF.

The chain is built from TRBV7-3 and TRBJ2-1; as DNA is missing, the TRBD1 call by TCRdb cannot be tested. The germline CDR1 and CDR2 sequences are SGHTA and FQGTGA. The CDR3 loop spans 15 amino acids. The chain's CDR3 is CASSLQGASYNEQFF.

The genes are TRBV15 and TRBJ2-1; the TCRdb D gene call, TRBD2, has no DNA to confirm it. The CDR3 totals 14 residues. CDR1 is LNHNV, CDR2 YYDKDF, per germline (reference sequence). The CDR3 protein is CATSLGGTDNEQFF.

This CDR3 is CASSGGYGSYEQYF. This rearrangement joins TRBV9 to TRBJ2-7. Germline CDR1 and CDR2: SGDLS and YYNGEE. CDR3 length equals 14 residues.

Here the CDR3 reads CATSDYGGATDTQYF. This chain links TRBV24-1 with TRBJ2-3; TCRdb's assignment of TRBD1 cannot be checked, as there is no DNA. Germline lookup yields CDR1 KGHDR and CDR2 SFDVKD. The CDR3 consists of 15 residues.

The chain is built from TRBV4-1 and TRBJ2-3; with no DNA, the TCRdb D assignment of TRBD2 cannot be verified. The CDR3 runs 15 residues. Germline assignment: CDR1 MGHRA and CDR2 YSYEKL. The chain's CDR3 is CASSRASGSSDTQYF.

The rearrangement uses TRBV20-1 and TRBJ1-4. This CDR3 comprises 15 residues. Germline CDR1 reads DFQATT; CDR2 reads SNEGSKA (reference sequence). CDR3 sequence: CSARSWQGGNEKLFF.